The 26 T cell receptor beta chains below were found in one sample sequenced in a study of T cell responses to AZD1222 COVID-19 vaccine (dated by TCRdb to the early 2020s). This specimen's time point label, interpreted: baseline before first vaccination. To prepare the library, the immunoSEQ multiplex PCR assay was applied. What TCRdb holds here is the immuneACCESS table cut down to in-frame rearrangements. Part of the clones is not present; checked against another copy, under half of the missing clones reflect an unresolved V gene, and the others are unexplained. The sample profile shows 130,000 or so clones; around 89% of them were found once. About 3% of the sample goes to the ten largest clones. Sequenced material: peripheral blood, taken on day 0 of AZD1222 vaccination. The receptors were sampled from an adult in good health.

The chain has TRBV6-2 or TRBV6-3 and TRBJ2-4, with a tentative D call TRBD2 (6 bases). CDR1 MNHEY and CDR2 SVGEGT come from the germline V gene. The ends were cut back, 5 bases at V and 6 bases at J, with 11 bases in the middle. The CDR3 has 13 residues. CDR3 coding DNA: TGTGCCAGCAGTGTGGGACTTACAAACATTCAGTACTTC. This translates into CASSVGLTNIQYF.

This clone was seen a handful of times. The J gene is TRBJ2-5, the V gene TRBV11-2; unclear D gene. There are 11 residues in the CDR3. V was trimmed by 1 base and J by 6 bases, leaving 3 bases between them. CDR1 SGHAT and CDR2 FQNNGV come from the germline V gene. The CDR3 protein is CASSLGKTQYF. The CDR3 DNA is TGTGCCAGCAGCTTAGGGAAGACCCAGTACTTC.

The CDR3 spells CASSYGTVSLNTEAFF. In nucleotides, the CDR3 is TGTGCCAGCAGTTACGGGACAGTATCATTAAACACTGAAGCTTTCTTT. This chain joins TRBV28 and TRBJ1-1; 7 bases map to TRBD1. V was pared by 4 bases and J by 2 bases, with 10 bases of the junction left unmatched. The germline CDR1 and CDR2 sequences are MDHEN and SYDVKM. This CDR3 is built from 16 residues.

The chain joins TRBV7-2 to TRBJ2-4; perhaps TRBD2 as D (5 bases). This CDR3 region has 17 residues. V dropped 5 bases and J dropped 0 bases, with 17 bases sitting between them. Germline V CDR1 and CDR2: SGHTA, FQGNSA. The DNA for the CDR3 is TGTGCCAGCAGCCCCCCGATTGGAGGACTAGCCAAAAACATTCAGTACTTC. It specifies CASSPPIGGLAKNIQYF.

The chain is built from TRBV9 and TRBJ2-7, with D perhaps matching TRBD2 (5 bases). The CDR3 consists of 14 residues. The V end lost 0 bases, the J end lost 3 bases, and 10 bases lay between the germline ends. CDR1 SGDLS and CDR2 YYNGEE come from the germline V gene. The CDR3 bases are TGTGCCAGCAGCGTAGGCGGCGGGCACTACGAGCAGTACTTC. Protein product: CASSVGGGHYEQYF. Combining the CDR3 with reference TRBV9 and TRBJ2-7 gives the whole variable domain DSGVTQTPKHLITATGQRVTLRCSPRSGDLSVYWYQQSLDQGLQFLIQYYNGEERAKGNILERFSAQQFPDLHSELNLSSLELGDSALYFCASSVGGGHYEQYFGPGTRLTVT.

This chain links TRBV19 with TRBJ1-4; a possible D gene is TRBD1 (6 bases). Germline V CDR1 and CDR2: LNHDA, SQIVND (reference sequence). The CDR3 loop spans 15 amino acids. The V end was cut by 7 bases, the J end by 5 bases, with 17 bases between. CDR3 coding DNA: TGTGCCAGTACCCAATCCAACAGGGCGAATGAAAAACTGTTTTTT. As protein: CASTQSNRANEKLFF.

The V gene is TRBV5-8, the J gene TRBJ1-2; D may be TRBD1 (5 bases). Germline CDR1 reads SGHTS; CDR2 reads YDEGEE. V was shortened by 3 bases and J by 8 bases, with 23 bases between the two germline ends. The CDR3 extends over 16 amino acids. This CDR3 is CASSSSMASGPRGYTF. Written as DNA, the CDR3 is TGTGCCAGCAGCTCCTCCATGGCCTCAGGGCCCCGCGGCTACACCTTC.

This clone was picked up one time. The V gene is TRBV29-1, the J gene TRBJ1-1; the D gene is possibly TRBD1 (6 bases). Germline lookup yields CDR1 SQVTM and CDR2 ANQGSEA. The CDR3 runs 12 residues. Trimming took off 8 bases at V and 3 bases at J, with 13 bases between the two ends. The CDR3 region has the DNA TGCAGCTCCCTAGGGGGGGACACTGAAGCTTTCTTT. Residues: CSSLGGDTEAFF. Drawing the rest from reference TRBV29-1 and TRBJ1-1, the complete variable domain is SAVISQKPSRDICQRGTSLTIQCQVDSQVTMMFWYRQQPGQSLTLIATANQGSEATYESGFVIDKFPISRPNLTFSTLTVSNMSPEDSSIYLCSSLGGDTEAFFGQGTRLTVV.

The table lists this clone with a count of one. The V and J genes are TRBV2 and TRBJ2-7; 11 bases are a match to TRBD2. From germline, CDR1 is SNHLY and CDR2 FYNNEI. J was trimmed by 2 bases and V by 3 bases; bases with no gene match: 3. The CDR3 has 15 amino acids. CDR3 residues: CASSDTSGGPYEQYF. The CDR3 region has the DNA TGTGCCAGCAGTGATACTAGCGGGGGCCCCTACGAGCAGTACTTC.

The rearrangement joins TRBV5-1 to TRBJ1-1, with 8 bases identical to TRBD1. The V segment lost 2 bases and the J segment 4 bases; nucleotides outside the gene matches: 4. This CDR3 has 14 amino acids. CDR1 is SGHRS, CDR2 YFSETQ, per germline. The CDR3: CASSFTTGGTEAFF. Written as DNA, the CDR3 is TGCGCCAGCAGCTTTACCACAGGGGGCACTGAAGCTTTCTTT.

A remark on this clone: The junction does not match germline at one end; this may be a read error. This rearrangement joins TRBV28 to TRBJ1-1; a weak D match, TRBD1 (5 bases). The germline gives CDR1 MDHEN, CDR2 SYDVKM. The CDR3 extends over 12 amino acids. CDR3 residues: CASSPQGGVGSF. For the CDR3, the DNA is TGTGCCAGCAGTCCCCAGGGCGGGGTGGGGAGCTTT.

The rearrangement joins TRBV16 to TRBJ2-2; D gene uncertain. Trimming stripped 0 bases from V and 8 bases from J, with 4 bases between. CDR1 is KGHSY and CDR2 is FQNENV in the germline V gene. The CDR3 loop spans 12 amino acids. The CDR3 is CASSQSLGELFF. In DNA form, the CDR3 reads TGTGCCAGCAGCCAATCCCTGGGGGAGCTGTTTTTT. The entire variable domain, with the rest obtained from reference TRBV16 and TRBJ2-2, is as follows: GEEVAQTPKHLVRGEGQKAKLYCAPIKGHSYVFWYQQVLKNEFKFLISFQNENVFDETGMPKERFSAKCLPNSPCSLEIQATKLEDSAVYFCASSQSLGELFFGEGSRLTVL.

The rearrangement links TRBV5-1 to TRBJ2-7, with 9 bases identical to TRBD2. There are 15 residues in the CDR3. The V gene's germline CDR1 is SGHRS and CDR2 YFSETQ. V dropped 4 bases and J dropped 2; count of bases not matched to a gene: 7. CDR3 in DNA: TGCGCCAGCAGCCTAGGGACTAGCAGCCCCTACGAGCAGTACTTC. Its protein product is CASSLGTSSPYEQYF.

The J gene is TRBJ2-7, the V gene TRBV6-1, with 8 bases lining up with TRBD1. V lost 3 bases, J lost 3 bases, and 10 bases stayed unmatched. Germline loops: CDR1 MNHNS, CDR2 SASEGT. The CDR3 loop spans 16 amino acids. This CDR3 is CASSDPSDRESYEQYF. The CDR3 region has the DNA TGTGCCAGCAGTGACCCCTCGGACAGGGAAAGCTACGAGCAGTACTTC.

The V gene is TRBV13, the J gene TRBJ1-4, with a weak D call TRBD1 (6 bases). V was cut by 5 bases and J by 7 bases, with 14 bases left in between. Looked up from germline, CDR1 is PRHDT and CDR2 is FYEKMQ (reference sequence). The CDR3 sequence is 14 residues long. The CDR3: CASSPPGAGEKLFF. The CDR3, as DNA: TGTGCCAGCAGCCCACCGGGGGCGGGTGAAAAACTGTTTTTT.

The chain has TRBV14 and TRBJ2-2; the D gene is possibly TRBD2 (7 bases). V dropped 2 bases and J dropped 5 bases, with 15 bases sitting between them. Per the germline V gene, CDR1 is SGHDN and CDR2 is FVKESK. The CDR3 runs 16 residues. The CDR3: CASSQLGGRSTGELFF. In nucleotides, the CDR3 is TGTGCCAGCAGCCAACTGGGGGGGCGATCGACCGGGGAGCTGTTTTTT.

The chain joins TRBV18 to TRBJ2-2, with D unclear. Germline CDR1 KGHSH, CDR2 LQKENI. Trimming took 3 bases from V and 1 from J, leaving 12 bases between them. The CDR3 loop spans 16 amino acids. For the CDR3, the DNA is TGTGCCAGCTCACCCGGGCAGACCCTGAACACCGGGGAGCTGTTTTTT. Translating gives CASSPGQTLNTGELFF.

This sequence joins TRBV7-6 and TRBJ2-7; no firm D call. The ends were cut back, 1 base at V and 7 bases at J, with 17 bases in the middle. Germline CDR1 is SGHVS and CDR2 is FNYEAQ. This CDR3 has 15 amino acids. This chain's CDR3 is CASSLDPGWFGEQYF. The CDR3, as DNA: TGTGCCAGCAGCTTAGATCCAGGATGGTTTGGGGAGCAGTACTTC.

The rearrangement uses TRBV29-1 and TRBJ2-1; 9 bases are shared with TRBD2. Germline loops: CDR1 SQVTM, CDR2 ANQGSEA. The ends lost 4 bases at V and 3 bases at J; junction bases unmatched: 4. The CDR3 runs 14 residues. CDR3 bases: TGCAGCGTTGCAACAGCGGGAGGCTACAATGAGCAGTTCTTC. Protein product: CSVATAGGYNEQFF.

This clone appeared a single time. CDR3 sequence (DNA): TGTGCCAGTAGTAGGACCGCGACAGGGTCCCCGTACAATGAGCAGTTCTTC. Its protein product is CASSRTATGSPYNEQFF. The V and J genes are TRBV19 and TRBJ2-1; 7 positions agree with TRBD1. Germline CDR1 and CDR2: LNHDA and SQIVND (reference sequence). The CDR3 is made up of 17 amino acids. The V and J ends lost 4 bases and 4 bases, in that order; junction bases with no gene match: 13.

V is TRBV30 and J is TRBJ2-7; tentative D call: TRBD1 (5 bases). This CDR3 has 13 amino acids. Germline V gene sequence: CDR1 GTSNPN, CDR2 SVGIG (reference sequence). Trimming took 0 bases from V and 2 from J, leaving 8 bases between them. CDR3 nucleotide sequence: TGTGCCTGGAGTGTAGACAGCCCCTACGAGCAGTACTTC. It specifies CAWSVDSPYEQYF. The full variable domain, in which reference TRBV30 and TRBJ2-7 provide the parts outside the CDR3, is SQTIHQWPATLVQPVGSPLSLECTVEGTSNPNLYWYRQAAGRGLQLLFYSVGIGQISSEVPQNLSASRPQDRQFILSSKKLLLSDSGFYLCAWSVDSPYEQYFGPGTRLTVT.

The CDR3 DNA follows: TGTGCCAGCAGCCATTCCGCTACCAGCTCCTACAATGAGCAGTTCTTC. This translates into CASSHSATSSYNEQFF. This rearrangement joins TRBV4-2 to TRBJ2-1; no reliable D call. The germline V gene has CDR1 LGHNA and CDR2 YNFKEQ. CDR3 length: 16 amino acids. The V gene lost 3 bases and the J gene lost 0 bases, with 12 bases spanning the gap.

The chain is built from TRBV6-5 and TRBJ1-3, with TRBD1 identical over 8 bases. Germline assignment: CDR1 MNHEY and CDR2 SVGAGI. CDR3 length: 15 residues. V lost 6 bases and J lost 2; bases outside the gene matches: 6. For the CDR3, the DNA is TGTGCCAGCAGCCCATGGACAGGGCCTGGAAACACCATATATTTT. It is translated as CASSPWTGPGNTIYF.

The chain employs TRBV18 and TRBJ2-7; TRBD1 agrees at 8 bases. Germline loops: CDR1 KGHSH, CDR2 LQKENI. The CDR3 spans 15 residues. Trimming cost V 4 bases and J 3 bases; bases outside gene matches: 8. The CDR3 coding sequence is TGTGCCAGCTCACTTCAGCAGGGGGCCCGCTACGAGCAGTACTTC. Residues: CASSLQQGARYEQYF.

This chain joins TRBV24-1 and TRBJ2-3, with no clear D. Between the trimmed V and J ends, which lost 4 bases and 0 bases, there was a span of 10 bases. The CDR3 extends over 15 amino acids. Germline CDR1 is KGHDR and CDR2 is SFDVKD. The CDR3 DNA reads as TGTGCCACCAGTGACTCCAGAGCTAGCACAGATACGCAGTATTTT. Translation gives CATSDSRASTDTQYF.

This clone occurred once. The chain couples TRBV7-8 to TRBJ2-1, with D uncertain. CDR3 length: 12 amino acids. V lost 5 bases to trimming and J lost 15 bases, with 17 bases between them. Germline CDR1 and CDR2: SGHVS and FQNEAQ. The CDR3 region has the DNA TGTGCCAGCAGCATAGACGTCCATAAGCTGTTCTTC. It codes for CASSIDVHKLFF.